Sequencing of this TCR beta chain was carried out in a study of T cell changes during pregnancy in multiple sclerosis. The repertoire was sequenced with immunoSEQ multiplex PCR; TCRdb's copy has only in-frame clones and lacks some. The table records approximately 35,000 clones, around 90% of them present only once. The CDR3 consists of 13 residues. Trimming cost V 2 bases and J 7 bases, with 9 bases left between them. Per germline, CDR1 ENHRY and CDR2 SYGVKD. The receptor comes from a female donor in good health, enrolled as a control in a pregnancy study. The sample was CD4+ T cells from peripheral blood mononuclear cells, taken after pregnancy. The chain is built from TRBV10-3 and TRBJ1-5; D remains ambiguous. The CDR3 region is CAISESGAQPQHF. DNA of the CDR3: TGTGCCATCAGTGAGAGTGGTGCGCAGCCCCAGCATTTT.